This T cell receptor (beta chain) was observed in a study of technical replicates of blood from a few donors. Assay: immunoSEQ multiplex PCR; the TCRdb copy retains only in-frame clones and omits some. This table has approximately 88,000 clones, around 94% appearing once. This sequence originates from a human donor in good health. Sequencing was carried out using T cells isolated from PBMCs.

The CDR3 region is CASSRGIQETQYF. The CDR3, as DNA: TGCGCCAGCAGTCGGGGGATCCAAGAGACCCAGTACTTC. The rearrangement joins TRBV10-1 to TRBJ2-5; D might be TRBD2 (6 bases). The CDR3 extends over 13 amino acids. The germline gives CDR1 WNHNN, CDR2 SYGVQD (reference sequence). V was pared by 5 bases and J by 1 base, with 8 bases between.